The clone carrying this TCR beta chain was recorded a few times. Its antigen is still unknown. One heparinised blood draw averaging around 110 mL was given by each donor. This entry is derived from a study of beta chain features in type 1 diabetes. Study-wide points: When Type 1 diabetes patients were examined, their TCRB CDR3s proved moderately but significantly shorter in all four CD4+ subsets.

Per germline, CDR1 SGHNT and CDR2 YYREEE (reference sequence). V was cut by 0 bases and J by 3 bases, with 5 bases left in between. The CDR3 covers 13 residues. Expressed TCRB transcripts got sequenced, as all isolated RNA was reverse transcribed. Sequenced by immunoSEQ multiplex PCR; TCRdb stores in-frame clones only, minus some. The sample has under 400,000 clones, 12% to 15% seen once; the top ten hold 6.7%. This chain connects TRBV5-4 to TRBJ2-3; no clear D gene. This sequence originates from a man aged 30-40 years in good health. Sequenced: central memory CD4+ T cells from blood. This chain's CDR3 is CASSLGRTDTQYF. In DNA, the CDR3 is TGTGCCAGCAGCTTGGGCCGGACAGATACGCAGTATTTT.